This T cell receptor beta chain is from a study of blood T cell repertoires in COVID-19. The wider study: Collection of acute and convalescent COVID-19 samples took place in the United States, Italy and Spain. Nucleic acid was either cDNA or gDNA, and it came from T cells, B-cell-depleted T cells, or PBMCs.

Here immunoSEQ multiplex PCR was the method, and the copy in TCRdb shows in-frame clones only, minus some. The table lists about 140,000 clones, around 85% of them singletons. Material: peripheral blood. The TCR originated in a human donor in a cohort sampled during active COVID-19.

The CDR3 loop reads CASSLAGGRATGELFF. Here the CDR3 DNA reads TGTGCCAGCAGCTTAGCGGGCGGGAGGGCCACCGGGGAGCTGTTTTTT. The V gene is TRBV7-2, the J gene TRBJ2-2; 9 bases match TRBD2. With V trimmed by 0 bases and J by 4 bases, 3 bases remained unmatched. The CDR3 consists of 16 residues. Germline values: CDR1 SGHTA, CDR2 FQGNSA.